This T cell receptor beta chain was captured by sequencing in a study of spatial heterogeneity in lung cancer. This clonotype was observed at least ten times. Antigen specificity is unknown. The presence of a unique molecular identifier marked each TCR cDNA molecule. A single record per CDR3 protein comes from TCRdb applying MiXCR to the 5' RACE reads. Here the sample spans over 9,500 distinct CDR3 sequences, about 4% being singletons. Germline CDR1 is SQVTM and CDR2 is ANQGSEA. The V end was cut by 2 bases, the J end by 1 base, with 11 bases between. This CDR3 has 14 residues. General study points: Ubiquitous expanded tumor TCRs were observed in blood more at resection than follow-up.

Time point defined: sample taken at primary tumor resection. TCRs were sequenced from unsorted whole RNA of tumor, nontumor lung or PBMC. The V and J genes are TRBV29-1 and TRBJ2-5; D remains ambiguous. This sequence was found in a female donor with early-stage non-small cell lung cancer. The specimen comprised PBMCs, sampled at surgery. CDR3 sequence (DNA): TGCAGCGTTGAACACATCGCTAGCCAAGAGACCCAGTACTTC. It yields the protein CSVEHIASQETQYF.